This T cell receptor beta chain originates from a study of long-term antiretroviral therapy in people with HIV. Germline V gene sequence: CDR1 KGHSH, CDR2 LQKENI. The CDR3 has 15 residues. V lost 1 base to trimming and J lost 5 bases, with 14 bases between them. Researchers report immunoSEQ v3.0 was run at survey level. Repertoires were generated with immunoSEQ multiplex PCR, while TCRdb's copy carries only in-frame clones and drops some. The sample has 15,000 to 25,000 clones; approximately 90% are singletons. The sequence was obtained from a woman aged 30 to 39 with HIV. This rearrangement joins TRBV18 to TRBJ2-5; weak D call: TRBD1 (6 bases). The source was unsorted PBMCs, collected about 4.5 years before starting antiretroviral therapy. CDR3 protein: CASSPRDISGETQYF. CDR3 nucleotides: TGTGCCAGCTCACCACGGGACATCTCTGGGGAGACCCAGTACTTC.